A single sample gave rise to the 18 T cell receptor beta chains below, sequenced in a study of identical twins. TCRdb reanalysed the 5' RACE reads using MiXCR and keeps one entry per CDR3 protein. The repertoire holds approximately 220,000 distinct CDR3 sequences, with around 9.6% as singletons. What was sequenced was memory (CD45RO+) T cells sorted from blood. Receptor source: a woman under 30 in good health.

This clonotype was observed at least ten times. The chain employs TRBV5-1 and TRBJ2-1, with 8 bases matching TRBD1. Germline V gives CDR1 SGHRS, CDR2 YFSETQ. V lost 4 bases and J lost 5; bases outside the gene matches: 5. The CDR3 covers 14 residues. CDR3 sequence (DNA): TGCGCCAGCAGCCTTATGACAGGGGACAATGAGCAGTTCTTC. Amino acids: CASSLMTGDNEQFF.

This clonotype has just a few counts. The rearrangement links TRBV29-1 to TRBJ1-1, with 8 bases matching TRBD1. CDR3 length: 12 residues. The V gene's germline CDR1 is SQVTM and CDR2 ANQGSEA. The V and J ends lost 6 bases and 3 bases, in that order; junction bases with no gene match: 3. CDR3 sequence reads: CSVKTGDTEAFF. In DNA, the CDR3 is TGCAGCGTAAAGACAGGGGACACTGAAGCTTTCTTT. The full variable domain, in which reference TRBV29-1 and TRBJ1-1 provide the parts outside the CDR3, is SAVISQKPSRDICQRGTSLTIQCQVDSQVTMMFWYRQQPGQSLTLIATANQGSEATYESGFVIDKFPISRPNLTFSTLTVSNMSPEDSSIYLCSVKTGDTEAFFGQGTRLTVV.

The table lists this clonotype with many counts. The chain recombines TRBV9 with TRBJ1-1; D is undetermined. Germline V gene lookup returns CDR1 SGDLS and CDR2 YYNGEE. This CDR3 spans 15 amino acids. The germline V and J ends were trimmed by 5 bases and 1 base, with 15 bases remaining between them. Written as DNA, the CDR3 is TGTGCCAGCAGTACCAATGCAGCGGGGAACACTGAAGCTTTCTTT. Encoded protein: CASSTNAAGNTEAFF.

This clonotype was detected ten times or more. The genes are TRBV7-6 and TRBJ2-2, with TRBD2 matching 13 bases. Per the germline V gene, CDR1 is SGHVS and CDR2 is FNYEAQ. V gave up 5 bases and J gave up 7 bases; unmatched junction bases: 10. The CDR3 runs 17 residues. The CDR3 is CASSAPGLAGLDGELFF. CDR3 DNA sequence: TGTGCCAGCAGCGCTCCGGGACTAGCGGGATTGGACGGGGAGCTGTTTTTT.

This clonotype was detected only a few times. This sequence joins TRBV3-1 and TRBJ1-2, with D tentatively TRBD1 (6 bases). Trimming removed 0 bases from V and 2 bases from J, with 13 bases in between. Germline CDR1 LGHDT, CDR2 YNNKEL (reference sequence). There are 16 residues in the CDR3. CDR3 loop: CASSQDFAQGNYGYTF. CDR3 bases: TGTGCCAGCAGCCAAGATTTCGCTCAGGGGAACTATGGCTACACCTTC.

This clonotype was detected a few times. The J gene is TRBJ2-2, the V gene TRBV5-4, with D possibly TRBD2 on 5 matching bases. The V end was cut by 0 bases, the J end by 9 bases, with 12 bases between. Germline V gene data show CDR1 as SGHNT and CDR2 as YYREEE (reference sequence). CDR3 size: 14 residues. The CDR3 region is CASSLGASSRELFF. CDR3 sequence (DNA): TGTGCCAGCAGCTTGGGGGCTAGCTCCCGGGAGCTGTTTTTT.

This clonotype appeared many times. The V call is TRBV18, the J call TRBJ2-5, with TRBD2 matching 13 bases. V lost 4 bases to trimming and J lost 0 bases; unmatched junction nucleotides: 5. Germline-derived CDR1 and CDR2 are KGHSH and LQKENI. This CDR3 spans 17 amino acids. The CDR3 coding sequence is TGTGCCAGCTCACTGGGACTAGCGGGGCCCTACCAAGAGACCCAGTACTTC. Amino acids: CASSLGLAGPYQETQYF. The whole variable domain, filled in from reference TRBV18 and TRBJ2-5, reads NAGVMQNPRHLVRRRGQEARLRCSPMKGHSHVYWYRQLPEEGLKFMVYLQKENIIDESGMPKERFSAEFPKEGPSILRIQQVVRGDSAAYFCASSLGLAGPYQETQYFGPGTRLLVL.

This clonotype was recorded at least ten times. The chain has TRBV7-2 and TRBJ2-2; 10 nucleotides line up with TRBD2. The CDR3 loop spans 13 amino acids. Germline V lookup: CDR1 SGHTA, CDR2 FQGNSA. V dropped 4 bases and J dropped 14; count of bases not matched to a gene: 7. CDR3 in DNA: TGTGCCAGCAGCTCCGGACTAGCGGCCAATCTGTTTTTT. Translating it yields CASSSGLAANLFF.

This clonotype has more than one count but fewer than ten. CDR3 amino acids: CASTAGYPDAFF. The CDR3, as DNA: TGTGCCAGCACCGCGGGTTACCCAGACGCTTTCTTT. The chain carries TRBV12-3 or TRBV12-4 and TRBJ1-1; D is uncertain. V gave up 7 bases and J gave up 11 bases, with 17 bases separating them. The length of the CDR3 is 12 residues.

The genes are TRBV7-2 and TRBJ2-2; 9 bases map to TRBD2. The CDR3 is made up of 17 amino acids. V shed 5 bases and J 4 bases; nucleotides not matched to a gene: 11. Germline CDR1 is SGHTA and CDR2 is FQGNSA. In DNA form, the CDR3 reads TGTGCCAGCAGCAAAGCCGGGACTAGCTCCATCACCGGGGAGCTGTTTTTT. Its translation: CASSKAGTSSITGELFF.

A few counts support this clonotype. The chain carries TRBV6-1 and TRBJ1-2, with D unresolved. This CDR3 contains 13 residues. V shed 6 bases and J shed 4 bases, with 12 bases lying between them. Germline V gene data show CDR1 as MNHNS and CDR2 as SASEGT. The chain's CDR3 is CASRSANFYGYTF. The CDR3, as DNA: TGTGCCAGCAGGTCTGCCAACTTCTATGGCTACACCTTC.

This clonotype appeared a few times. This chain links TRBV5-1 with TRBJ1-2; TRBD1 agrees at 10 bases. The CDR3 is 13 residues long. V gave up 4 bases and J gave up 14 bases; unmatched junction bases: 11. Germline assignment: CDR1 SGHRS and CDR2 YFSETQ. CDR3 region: CASSRNRDRGETF. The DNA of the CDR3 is TGCGCCAGCAGCCGCAACCGGGACAGGGGAGAGACCTTC.

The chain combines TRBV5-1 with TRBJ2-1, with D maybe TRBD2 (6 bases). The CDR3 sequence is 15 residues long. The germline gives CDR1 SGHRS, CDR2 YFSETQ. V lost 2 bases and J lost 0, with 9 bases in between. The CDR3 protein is CASSFDGSSYNEQFF. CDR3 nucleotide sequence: TGCGCCAGCAGCTTCGACGGGAGCTCCTACAATGAGCAGTTCTTC.

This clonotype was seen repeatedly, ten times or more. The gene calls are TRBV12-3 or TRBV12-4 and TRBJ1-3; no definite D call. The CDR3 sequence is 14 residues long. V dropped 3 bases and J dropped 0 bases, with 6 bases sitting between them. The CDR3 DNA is TGTGCCAGCAGTTTCATCTCCTCTGGAAACACCATATATTTT. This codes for CASSFISSGNTIYF.

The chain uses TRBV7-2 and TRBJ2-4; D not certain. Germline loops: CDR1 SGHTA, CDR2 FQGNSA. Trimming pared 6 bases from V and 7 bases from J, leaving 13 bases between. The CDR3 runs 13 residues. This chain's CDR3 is CASSGQASNIQYF. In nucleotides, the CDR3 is TGTGCCAGCAGTGGTCAGGCTTCGAACATTCAGTACTTC. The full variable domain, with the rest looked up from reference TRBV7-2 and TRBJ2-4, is GAGVSQSPSNKVTEKGKDVELRCDPISGHTALYWYRQSLGQGLEFLIYFQGNSAPDKSGLPSDRFSAERTGGSVSTLTIQRTQQEDSAVYLCASSGQASNIQYFGAGTRLSVL.

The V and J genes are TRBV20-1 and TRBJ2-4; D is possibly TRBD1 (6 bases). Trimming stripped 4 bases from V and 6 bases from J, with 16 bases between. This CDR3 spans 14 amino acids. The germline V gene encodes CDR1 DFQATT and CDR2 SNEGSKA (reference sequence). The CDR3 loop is CSAIPSGQRNIQYF. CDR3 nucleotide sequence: TGCAGTGCTATACCCTCGGGACAAAGAAACATTCAGTACTTC.

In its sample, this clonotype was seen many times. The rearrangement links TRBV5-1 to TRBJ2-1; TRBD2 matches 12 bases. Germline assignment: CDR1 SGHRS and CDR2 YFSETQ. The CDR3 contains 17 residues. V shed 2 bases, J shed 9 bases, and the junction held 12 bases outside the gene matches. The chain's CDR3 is CASSFGWLAGGRGEQFF. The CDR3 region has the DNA TGCGCCAGCAGCTTTGGATGGCTAGCGGGAGGGCGTGGTGAGCAGTTCTTC. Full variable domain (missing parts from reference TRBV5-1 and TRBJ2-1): KAGVTQTPRYLIKTRGQQVTLSCSPISGHRSVSWYQQTPGQGLQFLFEYFSETQRNKGNFPGRFSGRQFSNSRSEMNVSTLELGDSALYLCASSFGWLAGGRGEQFFGPGTRLTVL.

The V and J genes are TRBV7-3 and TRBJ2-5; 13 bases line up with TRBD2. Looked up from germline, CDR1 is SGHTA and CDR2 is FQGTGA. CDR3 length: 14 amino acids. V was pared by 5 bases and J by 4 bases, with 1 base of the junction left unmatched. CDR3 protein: CASSTSGGGETQYF. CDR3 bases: TGTGCCAGCAGCACTAGCGGGGGGGGAGAGACCCAGTACTTC.